This T cell receptor beta chain is drawn from a study of blood T cell repertoires in COVID-19. Study summary: The origin of the acute and convalescent COVID-19 samples was the United States, Italy and Spain. T cells, B-cell-depleted T cells, or PBMCs supplied cDNA or gDNA.

Germline V gene sequence: CDR1 MNHEY, CDR2 SVGAGI. The CDR3 extends over 15 amino acids. Trimming removed 0 bases from V and 3 bases from J, with 11 bases in between. Study processing details: Scientists estimated how many nucleated cells there were by amplifying reference gene primers. Method: immunoSEQ multiplex PCR; TCRdb's copy keeps in-frame clones and lacks some. Clonal size and the V and J genes are those of that table, whereas D and trimming came from the DNA. This sample has some 370,000 clones, with about 90% found just once. The receptor's source is a young man with active or convalescent COVID-19. V usage is TRBV6-5 and J usage is TRBJ1-2; no clear D gene. Material for sequencing was peripheral blood. CDR3 DNA sequence: TGTGCCAGCAGTTACTCAGTGTTTCCAGACTATGGCTACACCTTC. Protein: CASSYSVFPDYGYTF.